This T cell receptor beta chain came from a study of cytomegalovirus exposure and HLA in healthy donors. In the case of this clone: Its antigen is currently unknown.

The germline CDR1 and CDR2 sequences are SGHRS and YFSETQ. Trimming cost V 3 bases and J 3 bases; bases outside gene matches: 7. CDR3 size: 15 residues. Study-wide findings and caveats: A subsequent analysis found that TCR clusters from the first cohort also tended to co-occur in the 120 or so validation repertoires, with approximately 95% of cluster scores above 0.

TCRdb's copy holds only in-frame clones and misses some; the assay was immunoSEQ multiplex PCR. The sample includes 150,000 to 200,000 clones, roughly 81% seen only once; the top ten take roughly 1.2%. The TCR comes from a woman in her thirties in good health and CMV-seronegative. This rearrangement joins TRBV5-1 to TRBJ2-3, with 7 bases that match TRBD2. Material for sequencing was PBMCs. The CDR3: CASSSGGYSTDTQYF. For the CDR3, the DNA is TGCGCCAGCAGCTCGGGGGGTTACAGTACAGATACGCAGTATTTT.